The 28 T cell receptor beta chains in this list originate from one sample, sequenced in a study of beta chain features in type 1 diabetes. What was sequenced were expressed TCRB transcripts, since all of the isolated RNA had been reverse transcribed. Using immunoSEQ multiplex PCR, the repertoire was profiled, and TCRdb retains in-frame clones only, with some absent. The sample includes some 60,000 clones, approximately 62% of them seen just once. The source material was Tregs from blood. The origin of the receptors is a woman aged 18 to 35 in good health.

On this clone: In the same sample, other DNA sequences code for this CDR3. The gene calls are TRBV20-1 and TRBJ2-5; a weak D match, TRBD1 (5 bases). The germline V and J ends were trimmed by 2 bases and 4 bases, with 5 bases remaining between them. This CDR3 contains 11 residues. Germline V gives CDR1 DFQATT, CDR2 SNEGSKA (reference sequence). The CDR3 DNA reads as TGCAGTGCTAGAAGGGGAGAGACCCAGTACTTC. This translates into CSARRGETQYF.

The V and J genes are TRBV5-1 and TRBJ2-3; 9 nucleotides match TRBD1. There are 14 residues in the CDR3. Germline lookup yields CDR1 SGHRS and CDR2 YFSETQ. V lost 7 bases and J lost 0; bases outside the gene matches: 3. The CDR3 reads CASYGQGSTDTQYF. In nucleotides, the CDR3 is TGCGCCAGCTATGGACAGGGGAGCACAGATACGCAGTATTTT.

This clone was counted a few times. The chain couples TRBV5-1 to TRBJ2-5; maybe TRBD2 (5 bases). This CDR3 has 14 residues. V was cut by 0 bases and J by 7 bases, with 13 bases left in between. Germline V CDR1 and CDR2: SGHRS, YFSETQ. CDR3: CASSLARGFGTQYF. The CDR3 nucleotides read TGCGCCAGCAGCTTGGCCCGGGGATTCGGGACCCAGTACTTC.

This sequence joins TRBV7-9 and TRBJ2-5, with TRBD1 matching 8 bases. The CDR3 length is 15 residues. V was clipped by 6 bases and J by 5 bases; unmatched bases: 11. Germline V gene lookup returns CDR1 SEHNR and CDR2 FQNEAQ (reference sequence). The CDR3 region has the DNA TGTGCCAGCAGGGAAAGGACAGGGAGAGAGGAGACCCAGTACTTC. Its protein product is CASRERTGREETQYF.

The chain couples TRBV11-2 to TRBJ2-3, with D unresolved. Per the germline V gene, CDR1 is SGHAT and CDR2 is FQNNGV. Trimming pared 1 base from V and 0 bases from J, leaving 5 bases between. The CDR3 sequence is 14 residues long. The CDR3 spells CASSLGRSTDTQYF. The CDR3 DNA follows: TGTGCCAGCAGCTTAGGGCGGAGCACAGATACGCAGTATTTT.

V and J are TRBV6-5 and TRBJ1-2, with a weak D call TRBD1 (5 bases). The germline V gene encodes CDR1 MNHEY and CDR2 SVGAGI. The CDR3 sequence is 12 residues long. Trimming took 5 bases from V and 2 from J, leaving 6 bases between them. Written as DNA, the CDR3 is TGTGCCAGCAGTGACAGAAACTATGGCTACACCTTC. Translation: CASSDRNYGYTF.

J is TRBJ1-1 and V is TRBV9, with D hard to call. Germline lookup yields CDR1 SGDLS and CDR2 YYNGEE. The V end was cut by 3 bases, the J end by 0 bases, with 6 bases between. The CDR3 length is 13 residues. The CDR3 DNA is TGTGCCAGCAGCGCACAATTGAACACTGAAGCTTTCTTT. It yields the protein CASSAQLNTEAFF.

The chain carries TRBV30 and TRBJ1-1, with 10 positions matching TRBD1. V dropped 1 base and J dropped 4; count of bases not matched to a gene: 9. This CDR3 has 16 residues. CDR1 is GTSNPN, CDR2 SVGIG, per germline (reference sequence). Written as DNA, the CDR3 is TGTGCCTGGAGTGCTGCCCGACGGACAGGGGGCACTGAAGCTTTCTTT. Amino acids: CAWSAARRTGGTEAFF.

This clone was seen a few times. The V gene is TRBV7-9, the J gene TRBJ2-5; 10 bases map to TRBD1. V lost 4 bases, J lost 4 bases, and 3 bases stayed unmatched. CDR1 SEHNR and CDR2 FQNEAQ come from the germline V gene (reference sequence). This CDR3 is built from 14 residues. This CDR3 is CASSSRDRGETQYF. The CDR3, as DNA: TGTGCCAGCAGCTCCCGGGACAGGGGAGAGACCCAGTACTTC.

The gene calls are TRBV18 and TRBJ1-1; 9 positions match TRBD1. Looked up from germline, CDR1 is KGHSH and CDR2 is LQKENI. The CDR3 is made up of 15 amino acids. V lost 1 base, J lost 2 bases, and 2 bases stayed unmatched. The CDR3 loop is CASSPQGQGNTEAFF. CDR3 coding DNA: TGTGCCAGCTCACCACAGGGACAGGGTAACACTGAAGCTTTCTTT.

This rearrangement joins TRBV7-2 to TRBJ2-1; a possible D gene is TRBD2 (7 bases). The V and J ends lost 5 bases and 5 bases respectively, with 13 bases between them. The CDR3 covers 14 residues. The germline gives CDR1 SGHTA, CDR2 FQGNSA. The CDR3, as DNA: TGTGCCAGCAGCCCAGCCGGGGGGCACAATGAGCAGTTCTTC. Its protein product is CASSPAGGHNEQFF.

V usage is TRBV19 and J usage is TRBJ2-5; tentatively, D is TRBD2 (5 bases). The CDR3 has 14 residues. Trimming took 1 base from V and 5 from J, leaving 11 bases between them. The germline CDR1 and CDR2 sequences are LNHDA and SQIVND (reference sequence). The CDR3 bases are TGTGCCAGTAGTATAGTAGGAGGTATTGAGACCCAGTACTTC. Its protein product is CASSIVGGIETQYF.

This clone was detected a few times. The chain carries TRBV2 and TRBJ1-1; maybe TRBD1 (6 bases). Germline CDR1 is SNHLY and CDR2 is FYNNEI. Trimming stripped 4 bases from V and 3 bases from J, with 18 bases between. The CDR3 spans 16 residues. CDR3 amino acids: CASSGDWWQGYTEAFF. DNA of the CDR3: TGTGCCAGCAGTGGGGATTGGTGGCAGGGGTACACTGAAGCTTTCTTT.

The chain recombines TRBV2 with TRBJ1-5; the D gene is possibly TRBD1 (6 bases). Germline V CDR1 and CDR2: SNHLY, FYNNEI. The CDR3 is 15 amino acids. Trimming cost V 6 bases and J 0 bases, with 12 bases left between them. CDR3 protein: CASSRQVYSNQPQHF. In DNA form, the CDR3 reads TGTGCCAGCAGCAGACAGGTCTATAGCAATCAGCCCCAGCATTTT.

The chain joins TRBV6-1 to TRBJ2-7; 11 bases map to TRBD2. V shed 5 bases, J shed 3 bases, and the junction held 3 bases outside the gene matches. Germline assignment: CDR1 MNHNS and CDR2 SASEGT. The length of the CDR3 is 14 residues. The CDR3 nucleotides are TGTGCCAGCAGTCTCGGGACTAGCGGCTACGAGCAGTACTTC. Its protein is CASSLGTSGYEQYF.

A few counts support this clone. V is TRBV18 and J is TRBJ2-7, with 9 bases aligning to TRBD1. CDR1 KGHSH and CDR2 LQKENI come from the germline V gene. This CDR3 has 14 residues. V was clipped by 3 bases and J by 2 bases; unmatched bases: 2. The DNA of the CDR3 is TGTGCCAGCTCACCCCGGGACAGGGCCTACGAGCAGTACTTC. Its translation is CASSPRDRAYEQYF.

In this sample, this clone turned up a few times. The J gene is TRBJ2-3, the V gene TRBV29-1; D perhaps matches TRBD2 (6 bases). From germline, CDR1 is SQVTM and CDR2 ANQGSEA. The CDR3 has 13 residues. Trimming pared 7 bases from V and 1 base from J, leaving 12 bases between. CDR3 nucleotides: TGCAGCGCCCGAGTAGCGGGCACAGATACGCAGTATTTT. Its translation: CSARVAGTDTQYF.

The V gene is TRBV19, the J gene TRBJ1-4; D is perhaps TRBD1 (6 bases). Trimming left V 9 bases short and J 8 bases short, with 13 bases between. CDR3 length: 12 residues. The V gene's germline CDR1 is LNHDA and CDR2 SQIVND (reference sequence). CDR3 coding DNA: TGTGCCAGCAGCAAGGGGGAGGAAAAACTGTTTTTT. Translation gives CASSKGEEKLFF.

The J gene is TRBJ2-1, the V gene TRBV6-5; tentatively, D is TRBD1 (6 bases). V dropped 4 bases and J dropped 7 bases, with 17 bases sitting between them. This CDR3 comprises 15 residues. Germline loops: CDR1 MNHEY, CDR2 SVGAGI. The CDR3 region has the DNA TGTGCCAGCAGTTCGAGACAGGTTGTTCCTAATGAGCAGTTCTTC. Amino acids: CASSSRQVVPNEQFF.

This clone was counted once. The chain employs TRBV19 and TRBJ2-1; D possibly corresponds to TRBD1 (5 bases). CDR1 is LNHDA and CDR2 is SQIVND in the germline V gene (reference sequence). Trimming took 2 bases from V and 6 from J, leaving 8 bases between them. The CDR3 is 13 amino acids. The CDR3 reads CASSINRLNEQFF. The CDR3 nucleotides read TGTGCCAGTAGTATAAACAGGCTCAATGAGCAGTTCTTC. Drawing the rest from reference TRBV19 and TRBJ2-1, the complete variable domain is DGGITQSPKYLFRKEGQNVTLSCEQNLNHDAMYWYRQDPGQGLRLIYYSQIVNDFQKGDIAEGYSVSREKKESFPLTVTSAQKNPTAFYLCASSINRLNEQFFGPGTRLTVL.

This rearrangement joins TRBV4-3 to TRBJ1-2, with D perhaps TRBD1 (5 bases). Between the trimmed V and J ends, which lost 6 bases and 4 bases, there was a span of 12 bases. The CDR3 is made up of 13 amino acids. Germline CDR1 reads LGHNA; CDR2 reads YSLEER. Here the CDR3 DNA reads TGCGCCAGCAGACCCAGGGTTGGCTATGGCTACACCTTC. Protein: CASRPRVGYGYTF.

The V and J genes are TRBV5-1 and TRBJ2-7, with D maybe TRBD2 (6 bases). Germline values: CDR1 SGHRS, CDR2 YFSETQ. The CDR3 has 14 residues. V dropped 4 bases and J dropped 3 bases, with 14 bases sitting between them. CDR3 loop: CASSRRRGRYEQYF. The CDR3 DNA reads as TGCGCCAGCAGCCGTCGGAGGGGCCGCTACGAGCAGTACTTC.

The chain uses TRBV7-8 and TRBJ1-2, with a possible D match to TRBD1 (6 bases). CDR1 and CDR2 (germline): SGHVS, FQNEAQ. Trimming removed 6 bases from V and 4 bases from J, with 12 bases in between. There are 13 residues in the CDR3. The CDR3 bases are TGTGCCAGCAGTGCTGGGACACCCTATGGCTACACCTTC. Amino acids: CASSAGTPYGYTF.

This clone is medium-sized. The CDR3 DNA sequence: TGCGCCAGCAGCCGCCTGTACGGGACAGAGCAGTACTTC. This codes for CASSRLYGTEQYF. The chain combines TRBV4-1 with TRBJ2-7; tentatively, D is TRBD1 (6 bases). V shed 4 bases and J shed 7 bases, with 14 bases lying between them. Germline loops: CDR1 MGHRA, CDR2 YSYEKL. The CDR3 is made up of 13 amino acids.

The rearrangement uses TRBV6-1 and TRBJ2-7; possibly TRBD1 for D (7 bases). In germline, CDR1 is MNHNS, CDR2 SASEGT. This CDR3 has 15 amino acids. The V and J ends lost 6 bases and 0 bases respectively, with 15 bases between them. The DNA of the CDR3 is TGTGCCAGCAGCGCAGGGGGGTGGAGCTCCTACGAGCAGTACTTC. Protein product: CASSAGGWSSYEQYF.

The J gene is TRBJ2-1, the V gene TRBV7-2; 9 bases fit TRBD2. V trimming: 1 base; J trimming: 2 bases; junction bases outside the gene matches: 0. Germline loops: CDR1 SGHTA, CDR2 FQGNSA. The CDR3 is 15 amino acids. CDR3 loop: CASSLGLAAYNEQFF. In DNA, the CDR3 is TGTGCCAGCAGCTTAGGACTAGCGGCCTACAATGAGCAGTTCTTC.

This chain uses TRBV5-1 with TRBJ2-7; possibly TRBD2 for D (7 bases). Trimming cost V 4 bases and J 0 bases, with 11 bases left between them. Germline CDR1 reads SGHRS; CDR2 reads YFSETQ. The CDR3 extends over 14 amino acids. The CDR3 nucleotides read TGCGCCAGCAGCGGGGGGGCAGGCTCCTACGAGCAGTACTTC. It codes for CASSGGAGSYEQYF.

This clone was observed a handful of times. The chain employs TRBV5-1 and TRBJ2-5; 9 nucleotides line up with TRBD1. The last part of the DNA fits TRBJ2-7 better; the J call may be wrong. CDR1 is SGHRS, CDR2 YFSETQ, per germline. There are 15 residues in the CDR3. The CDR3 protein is CASSQIPGQGNEQYF. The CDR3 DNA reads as TGCGCCAGCAGCCAAATACCGGGACAGGGCAACGAGCAGTACTTC.